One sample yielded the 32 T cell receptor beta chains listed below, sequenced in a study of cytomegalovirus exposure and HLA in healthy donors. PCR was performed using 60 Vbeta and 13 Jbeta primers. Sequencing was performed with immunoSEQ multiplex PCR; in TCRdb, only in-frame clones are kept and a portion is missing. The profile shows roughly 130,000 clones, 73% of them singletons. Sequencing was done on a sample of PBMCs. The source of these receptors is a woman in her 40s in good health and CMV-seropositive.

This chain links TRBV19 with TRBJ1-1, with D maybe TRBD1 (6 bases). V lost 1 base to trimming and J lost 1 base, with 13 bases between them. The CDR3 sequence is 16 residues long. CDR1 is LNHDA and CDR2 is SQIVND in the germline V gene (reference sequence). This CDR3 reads CASSIVAGAPNTEAFF. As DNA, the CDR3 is TGTGCCAGTAGTATAGTTGCAGGGGCCCCGAACACTGAAGCTTTCTTT.

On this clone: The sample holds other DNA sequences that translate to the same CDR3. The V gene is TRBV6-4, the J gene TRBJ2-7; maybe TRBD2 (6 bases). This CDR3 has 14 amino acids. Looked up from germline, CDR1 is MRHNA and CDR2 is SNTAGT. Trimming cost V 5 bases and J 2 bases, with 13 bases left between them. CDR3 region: CASSLTGLTYEQYF. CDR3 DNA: TGTGCCAGCAGTCTCACGGGACTTACCTACGAGCAGTACTTC.

The CDR3 DNA reads as TGTGCCAGTAGTAGAGTCCATAGCGGAGGAAGCACAGATACGCAGTATTTT. Protein sequence: CASSRVHSGGSTDTQYF. V usage is TRBV19 and J usage is TRBJ2-3, with D perhaps TRBD2 (6 bases). This CDR3 has 17 residues. V lost 4 bases to trimming and J lost 0 bases, with 17 bases between them. The germline gives CDR1 LNHDA, CDR2 SQIVND (reference sequence).

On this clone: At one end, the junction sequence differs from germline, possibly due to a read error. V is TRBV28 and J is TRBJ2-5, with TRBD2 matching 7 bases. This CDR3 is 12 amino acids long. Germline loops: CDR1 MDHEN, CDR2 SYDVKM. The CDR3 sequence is CASSSGGPIGDF. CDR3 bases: TGTGCCAGCAGTTCGGGGGGTCCGATCGGGGACTTC. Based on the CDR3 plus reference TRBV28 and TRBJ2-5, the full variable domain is DVKVTQSSRYLVKRTGEKVFLECVQDMDHENMFWYRQDPGLGLRLIYFSYDVKMKEKGDIPEGYSVSREKKERFSLILESASTNQTSMYLCASSSGGPIGDFGPGTRLLVL.

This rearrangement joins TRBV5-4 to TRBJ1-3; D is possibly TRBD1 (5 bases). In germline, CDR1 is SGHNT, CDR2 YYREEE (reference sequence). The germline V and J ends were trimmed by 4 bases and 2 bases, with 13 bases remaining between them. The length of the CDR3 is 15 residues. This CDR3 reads CASSPGRGTGNTIYF. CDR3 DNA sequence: TGTGCCAGCAGCCCTGGGAGGGGAACTGGAAACACCATATATTTT.

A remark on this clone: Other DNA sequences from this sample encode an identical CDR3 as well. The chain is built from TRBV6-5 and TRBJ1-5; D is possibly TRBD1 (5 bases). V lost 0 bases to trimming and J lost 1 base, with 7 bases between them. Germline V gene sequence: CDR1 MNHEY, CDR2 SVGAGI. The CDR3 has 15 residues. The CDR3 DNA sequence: TGTGCCAGCAGTTACTCGGGGCAGAGCAATCAGCCCCAGCATTTT. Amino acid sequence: CASSYSGQSNQPQHF.

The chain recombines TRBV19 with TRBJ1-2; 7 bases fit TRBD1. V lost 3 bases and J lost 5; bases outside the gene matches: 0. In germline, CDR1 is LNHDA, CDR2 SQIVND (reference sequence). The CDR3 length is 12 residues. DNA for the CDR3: TGTGCCAGTAGTATGACAGGGTATGGCTACACCTTC. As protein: CASSMTGYGYTF.

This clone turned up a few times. The CDR3 DNA sequence: TGTGCCAGCAGTGTAGGGACAGGAGATTACAATGAGCAGTTCTTC. Residues: CASSVGTGDYNEQFF. The gene calls are TRBV6-5 and TRBJ2-1; 8 bases line up with TRBD1. The CDR3 sequence is 15 residues long. Trimming cost V 5 bases and J 4 bases; bases outside gene matches: 7. The V gene's germline CDR1 is MNHEY and CDR2 SVGAGI.

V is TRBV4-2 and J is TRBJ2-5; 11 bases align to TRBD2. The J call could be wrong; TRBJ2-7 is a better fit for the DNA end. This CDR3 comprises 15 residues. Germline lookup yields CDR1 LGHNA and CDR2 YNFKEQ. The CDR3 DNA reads TGTGCCAGCAGCCTTGGGACTAGCGGAACTTACGAGCAGTACTTC. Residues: CASSLGTSGTYEQYF.

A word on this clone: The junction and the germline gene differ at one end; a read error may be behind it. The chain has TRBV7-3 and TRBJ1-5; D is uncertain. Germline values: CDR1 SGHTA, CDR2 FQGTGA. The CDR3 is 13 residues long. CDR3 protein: CASSLTPGQPQHF. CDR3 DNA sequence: TGTGCCAGCAGCCTAACACCGGGACAGCCCCAGCATTTT.

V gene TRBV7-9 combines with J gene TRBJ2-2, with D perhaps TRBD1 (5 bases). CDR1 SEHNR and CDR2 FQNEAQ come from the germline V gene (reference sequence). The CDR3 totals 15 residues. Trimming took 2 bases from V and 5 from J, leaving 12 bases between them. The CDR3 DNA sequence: TGTGCCAGCAGCTTAACTGGGGCTGGGACCGGGGAGCTGTTTTTT. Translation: CASSLTGAGTGELFF.

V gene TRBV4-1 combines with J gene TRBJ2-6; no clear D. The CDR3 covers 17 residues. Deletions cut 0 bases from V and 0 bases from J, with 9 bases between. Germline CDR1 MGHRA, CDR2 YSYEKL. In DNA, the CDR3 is TGCGCCAGCAGCCAAGATGATTGGAGCTCTGGGGCCAACGTCCTGACTTTC. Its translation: CASSQDDWSSGANVLTF.

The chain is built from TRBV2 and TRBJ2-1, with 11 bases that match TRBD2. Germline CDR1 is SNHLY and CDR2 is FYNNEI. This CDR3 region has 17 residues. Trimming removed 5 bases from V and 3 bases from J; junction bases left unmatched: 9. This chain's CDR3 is CASSPVAGGQNYNEQFF. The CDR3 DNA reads TGTGCCAGCAGTCCCGTAGCGGGGGGGCAAAACTACAATGAGCAGTTCTTC. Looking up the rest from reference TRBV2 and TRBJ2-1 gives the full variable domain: EPEVTQTPSHQVTQMGQEVILRCVPISNHLYFYWYRQILGQKVEFLVSFYNNEISEKSEIFDDQFSVERPDGSNFTLKIRSTKLEDSAMYFCASSPVAGGQNYNEQFFGPGTRLTVL.

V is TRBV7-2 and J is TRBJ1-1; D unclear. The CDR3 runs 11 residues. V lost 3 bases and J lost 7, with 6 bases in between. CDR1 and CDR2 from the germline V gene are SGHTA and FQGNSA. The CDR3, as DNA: TGTGCCAGCAGCTTCCACGGTGAAGCTTTCTTT. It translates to CASSFHGEAFF. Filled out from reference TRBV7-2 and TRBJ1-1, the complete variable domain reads GAGVSQSPSNKVTEKGKDVELRCDPISGHTALYWYRQSLGQGLEFLIYFQGNSAPDKSGLPSDRFSAERTGGSVSTLTIQRTQQEDSAVYLCASSFHGEAFFGQGTRLTVV.

The CDR3 sequence is CASSYVTSGSGGEQFF. CDR3 sequence (DNA): TGTGCCAGCAGCTATGTTACTAGCGGGTCAGGCGGTGAGCAGTTCTTC. This rearrangement joins TRBV11-2 to TRBJ2-1, with 9 bases lining up with TRBD2. This CDR3 is built from 16 residues. Trimming cost V 4 bases and J 9 bases; bases outside gene matches: 13. Per the germline V gene, CDR1 is SGHAT and CDR2 is FQNNGV.

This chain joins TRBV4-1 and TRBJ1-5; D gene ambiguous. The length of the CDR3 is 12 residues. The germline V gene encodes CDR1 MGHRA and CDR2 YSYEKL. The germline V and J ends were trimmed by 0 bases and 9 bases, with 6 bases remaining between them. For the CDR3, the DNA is TGCGCCAGCAGCCAAGAGGCAGGGCCCCAGCATTTT. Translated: CASSQEAGPQHF.

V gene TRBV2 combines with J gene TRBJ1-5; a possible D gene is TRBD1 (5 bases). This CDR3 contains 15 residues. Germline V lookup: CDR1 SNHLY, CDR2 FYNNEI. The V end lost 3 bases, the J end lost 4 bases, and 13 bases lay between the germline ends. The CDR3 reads CASSDMGLDNQPQHF. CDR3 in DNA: TGTGCCAGCAGTGACATGGGACTGGATAATCAGCCCCAGCATTTT. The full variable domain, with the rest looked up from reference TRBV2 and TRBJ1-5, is EPEVTQTPSHQVTQMGQEVILRCVPISNHLYFYWYRQILGQKVEFLVSFYNNEISEKSEIFDDQFSVERPDGSNFTLKIRSTKLEDSAMYFCASSDMGLDNQPQHFGDGTRLSIL.

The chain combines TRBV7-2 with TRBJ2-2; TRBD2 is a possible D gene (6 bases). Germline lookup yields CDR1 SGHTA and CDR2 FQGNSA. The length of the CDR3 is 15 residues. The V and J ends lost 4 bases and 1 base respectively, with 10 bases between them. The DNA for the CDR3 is TGTGCCAGCAGCTCCTTTAGCGGGAACACCGGGGAGCTGTTTTTT. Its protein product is CASSSFSGNTGELFF.

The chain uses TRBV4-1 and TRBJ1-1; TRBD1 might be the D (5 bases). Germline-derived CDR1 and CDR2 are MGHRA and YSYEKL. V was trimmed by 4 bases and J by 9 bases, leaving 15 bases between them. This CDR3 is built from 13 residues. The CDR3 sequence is CASSPLGALQAFF. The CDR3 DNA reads TGCGCCAGCAGCCCCCTAGGGGCTCTTCAAGCTTTCTTT.

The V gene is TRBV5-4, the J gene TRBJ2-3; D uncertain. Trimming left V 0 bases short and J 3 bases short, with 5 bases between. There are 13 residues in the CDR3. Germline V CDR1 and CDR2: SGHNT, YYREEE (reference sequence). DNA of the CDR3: TGTGCCAGCAGCTTGGACTCAACAGATACGCAGTATTTT. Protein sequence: CASSLDSTDTQYF.

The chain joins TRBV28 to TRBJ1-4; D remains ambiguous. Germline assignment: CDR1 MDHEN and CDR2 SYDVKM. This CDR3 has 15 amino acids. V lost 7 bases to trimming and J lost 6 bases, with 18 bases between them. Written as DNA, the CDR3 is TGTGCCAGCATCGGACTGACCCTTCGGGATGAAAAACTGTTTTTT. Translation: CASIGLTLRDEKLFF.

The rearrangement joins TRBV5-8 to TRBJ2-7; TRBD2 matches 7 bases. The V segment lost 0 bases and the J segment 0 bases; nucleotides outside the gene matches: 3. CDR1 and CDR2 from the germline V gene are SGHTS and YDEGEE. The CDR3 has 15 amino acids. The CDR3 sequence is CASSLEGGSSYEQYF. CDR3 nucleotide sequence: TGTGCCAGCAGCTTGGAGGGCGGGAGCTCCTACGAGCAGTACTTC.

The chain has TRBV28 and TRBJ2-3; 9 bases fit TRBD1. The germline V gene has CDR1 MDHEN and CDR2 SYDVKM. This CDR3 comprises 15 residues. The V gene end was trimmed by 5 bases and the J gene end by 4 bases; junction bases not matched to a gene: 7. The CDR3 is CASSTGTGKPDTQYF. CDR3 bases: TGTGCCAGCAGTACCGGGACAGGGAAGCCAGATACGCAGTATTTT.

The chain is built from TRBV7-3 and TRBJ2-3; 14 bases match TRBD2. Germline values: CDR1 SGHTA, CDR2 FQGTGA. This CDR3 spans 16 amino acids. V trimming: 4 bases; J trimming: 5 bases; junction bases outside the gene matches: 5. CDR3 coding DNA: TGTGCCAGCAGCTCGACTAGCGGGAGGGCCAAAGATACGCAGTATTTT. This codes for CASSSTSGRAKDTQYF.

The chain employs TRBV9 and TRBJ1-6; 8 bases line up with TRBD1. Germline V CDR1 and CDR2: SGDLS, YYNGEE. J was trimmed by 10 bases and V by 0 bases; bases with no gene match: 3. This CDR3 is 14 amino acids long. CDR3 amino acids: CASSVGQGSSPLHF. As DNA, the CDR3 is TGTGCCAGCAGCGTAGGACAGGGGAGCTCACCCCTCCACTTT.

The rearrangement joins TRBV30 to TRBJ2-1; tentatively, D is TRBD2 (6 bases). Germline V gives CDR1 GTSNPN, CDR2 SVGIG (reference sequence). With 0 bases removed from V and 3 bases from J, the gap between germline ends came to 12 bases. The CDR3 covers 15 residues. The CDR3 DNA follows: TGTGCCTGGAGTGTTTCGGGAGTTATCTACAATGAGCAGTTCTTC. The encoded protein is CAWSVSGVIYNEQFF.

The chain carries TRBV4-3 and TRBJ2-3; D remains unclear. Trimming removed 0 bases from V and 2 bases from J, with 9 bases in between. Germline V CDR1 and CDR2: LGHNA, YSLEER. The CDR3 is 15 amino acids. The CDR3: CASSQDYGFTDTQYF. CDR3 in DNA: TGCGCCAGCAGCCAAGATTACGGGTTCACAGATACGCAGTATTTT.

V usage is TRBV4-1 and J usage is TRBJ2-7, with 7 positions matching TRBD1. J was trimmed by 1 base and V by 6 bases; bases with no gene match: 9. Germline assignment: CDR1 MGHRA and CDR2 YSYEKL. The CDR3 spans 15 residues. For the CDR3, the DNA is TGCGCCAGCAGACTAGGGGCAGGGGGATCCTACGAGCAGTACTTC. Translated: CASRLGAGGSYEQYF.

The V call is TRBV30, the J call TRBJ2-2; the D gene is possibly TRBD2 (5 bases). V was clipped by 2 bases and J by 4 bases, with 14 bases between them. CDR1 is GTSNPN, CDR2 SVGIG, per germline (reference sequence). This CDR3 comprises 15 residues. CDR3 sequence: CAWSRGGPSTGELFF. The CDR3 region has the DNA TGTGCCTGGAGTCGGGGTGGCCCCAGCACCGGGGAGCTGTTTTTT.

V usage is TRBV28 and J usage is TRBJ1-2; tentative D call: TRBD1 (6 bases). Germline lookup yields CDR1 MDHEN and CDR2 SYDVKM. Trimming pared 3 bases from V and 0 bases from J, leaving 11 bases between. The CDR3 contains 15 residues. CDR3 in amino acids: CASSFPRTANYGYTF. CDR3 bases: TGTGCCAGCAGTTTCCCTAGGACAGCTAACTATGGCTACACCTTC.

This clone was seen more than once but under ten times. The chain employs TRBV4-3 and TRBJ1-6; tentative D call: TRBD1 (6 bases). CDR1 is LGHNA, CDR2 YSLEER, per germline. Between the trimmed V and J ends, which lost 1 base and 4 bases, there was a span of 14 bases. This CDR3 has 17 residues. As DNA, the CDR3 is TGCGCCAGCAGCCAAGCATCCCTCCAGGGGTATAATTCACCCCTCCACTTT. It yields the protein CASSQASLQGYNSPLHF.

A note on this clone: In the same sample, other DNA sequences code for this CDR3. This CDR3 is CASSSSSYNEQFF. Here the CDR3 DNA reads TGTGCCAGCAGCTCCTCTAGTTACAATGAGCAGTTCTTC. J is TRBJ2-1 and V is TRBV5-4; D call uncertain. The CDR3 sequence is 13 residues long. V gave up 3 bases and J gave up 4 bases, with 8 bases separating them. From germline, CDR1 is SGHNT and CDR2 YYREEE (reference sequence).